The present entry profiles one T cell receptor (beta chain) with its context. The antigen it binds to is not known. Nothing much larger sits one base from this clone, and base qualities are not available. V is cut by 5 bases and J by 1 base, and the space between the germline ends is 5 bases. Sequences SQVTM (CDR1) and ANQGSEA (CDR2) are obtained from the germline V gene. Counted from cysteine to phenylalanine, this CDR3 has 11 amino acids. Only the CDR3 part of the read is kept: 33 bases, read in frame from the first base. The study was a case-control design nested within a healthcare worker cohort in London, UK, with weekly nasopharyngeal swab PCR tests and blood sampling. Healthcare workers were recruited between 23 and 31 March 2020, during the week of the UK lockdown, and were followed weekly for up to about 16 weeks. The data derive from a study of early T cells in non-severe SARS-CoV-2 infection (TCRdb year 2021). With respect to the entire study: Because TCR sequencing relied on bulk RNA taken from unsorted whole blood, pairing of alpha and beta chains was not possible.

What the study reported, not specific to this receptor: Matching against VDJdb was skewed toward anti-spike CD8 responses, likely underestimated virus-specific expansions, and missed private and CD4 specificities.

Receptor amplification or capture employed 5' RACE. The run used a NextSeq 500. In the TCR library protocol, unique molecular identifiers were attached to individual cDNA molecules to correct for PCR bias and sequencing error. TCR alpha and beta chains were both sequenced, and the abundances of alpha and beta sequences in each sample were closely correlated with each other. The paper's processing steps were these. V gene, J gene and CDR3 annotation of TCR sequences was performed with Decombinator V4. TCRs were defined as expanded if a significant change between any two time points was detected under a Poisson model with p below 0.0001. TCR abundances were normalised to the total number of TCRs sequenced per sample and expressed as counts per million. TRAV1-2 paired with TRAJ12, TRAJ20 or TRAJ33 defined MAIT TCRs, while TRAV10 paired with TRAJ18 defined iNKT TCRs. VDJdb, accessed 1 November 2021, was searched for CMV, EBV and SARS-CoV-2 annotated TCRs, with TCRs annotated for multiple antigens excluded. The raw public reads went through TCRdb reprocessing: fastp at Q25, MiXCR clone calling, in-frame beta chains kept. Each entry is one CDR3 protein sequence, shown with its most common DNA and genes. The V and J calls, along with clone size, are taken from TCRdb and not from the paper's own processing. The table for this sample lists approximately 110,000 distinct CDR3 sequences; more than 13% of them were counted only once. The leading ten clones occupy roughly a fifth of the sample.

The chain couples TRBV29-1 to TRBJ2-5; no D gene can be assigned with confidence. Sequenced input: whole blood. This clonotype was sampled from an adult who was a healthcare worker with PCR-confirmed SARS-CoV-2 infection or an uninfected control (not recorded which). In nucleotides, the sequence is TGCAGCGTTCCCTTCCAAGAGACCCAGTACTTC. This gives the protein CSVPFQETQYF. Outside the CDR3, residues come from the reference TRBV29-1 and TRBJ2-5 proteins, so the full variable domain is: SAVISQKPSRDICQRGTSLTIQCQVDSQVTMMFWYRQQPGQSLTLIATANQGSEATYESGFVIDKFPISRPNLTFSTLTVSNMSPEDSSIYLCSVPFQETQYFGPGTRLLVL.